These T cell receptor beta chains were read from a single sample in a study of blood T cell repertoires in COVID-19. Some clones are missing from TCRdb's copy, which holds only in-frame ones; the method was immunoSEQ multiplex PCR. This sample carries 85,000 to 95,000 clones, 60% to 80% of them seen once, and the ten largest clones take about an eighth. Sequenced input: peripheral blood. Receptor source: a woman older than 75 with acute or convalescent COVID-19. Each CDR3 is given without its conserved first and last residue.

>TRBJ2-3|TRBV2
ASSAQTDTQY
>TRBJ1-3|TRBV19
ATKSEASGNTIY
>TRBJ2-5|TRBV14
ASSQVGGAGGTQY
>TRBJ2-2|TRBV7-2
ASSFSPQGTIELF
>TRBJ1-1|TRBV6-6
ASSYSSFEAF
>TRBJ2-3|TRBV7-9
ASSLVGGGTDTQY
>TRBJ1-6|TRBV5-1
ASSPGTGAPNSPLH
>TRBJ1-4|TRBV28
ASSSQTGVNEKLF
>TRBJ2-4|TRBV28
ASSYPFRGENVKNIQY
>TRBJ2-7|TRBV15
ATSSRGIPVYEQY
>TRBJ2-1|TRBV7-3
ASSSNDRGNEQF
>TRBJ1-2|TRBV27
ASSLKGNGYT
>TRBJ1-2|TRBV3-1/TRBV3-2
ASSQEGQGLYGYT
>TRBJ2-7|TRBV7-3
ASSPTGEGEQY
>TRBJ2-3|TRBV7-9
ATTLAGVTDTQY
>TRBJ1-2|TRBV5-1
ASSLGGQVGYGYT
>TRBJ2-2|TRBV27
ASSFGQGALRTGELF
>TRBJ1-1|TRBV5-1
ASSLAEGVTEAF
>TRBJ1-2|TRBV7-8
ASSLGRDGYT
>TRBJ1-2|TRBV5-6
ASSALAAGGGYT
>TRBJ1-2|TRBV18
ASSPTGVEGYT
>TRBJ2-4|TRBV3-1/TRBV3-2
ASSQRLAGGKNIQY
>TRBJ1-1|TRBV28
ASSFGGGHLNTEAF
>TRBJ2-3|TRBV2
ASSEVSGTDTQY
>TRBJ2-7|TRBV5-1
ASSSRGGQGYEQY
>TRBJ1-5|TRBV21-1
ASSSIIRGSNQPQH
>TRBJ1-5|TRBV7-8
ASSLEDNFNQPQH
>TRBJ1-1|TRBV12-3/TRBV12-4
ASSLTGFTEAF
>TRBJ1-3|TRBV7-2
ASSRGSSGNTIY
>TRBJ2-5|TRBV11-2
ASSRRDRGRQETQY
>TRBJ1-5|TRBV5-6
ASSLSYGVNQPQH
>TRBJ2-1|TRBV3-1/TRBV3-2
ASSPGAGGAYNEQF
>TRBJ1-2|TRBV18
ASSPTTGGEIGYT
>TRBJ2-7|TRBV12-3/TRBV12-4
ASSLLREQY
>TRBJ1-2|TRBV7-9
ASTKIKEHIYGYT
>TRBJ1-1|TRBV30
AWSVLDVPGTEAF
>TRBJ1-3|TRBV7-8
ASSLVRGSGNTIY
>TRBJ2-1|TRBV7-2
ASSLRQGRTYNEQF
>TRBJ1-4|TRBV30
AWRKTFTTNEKLF
>TRBJ2-3|TRBV20-1
SADYLKPY